This T cell receptor (beta chain) emerged from a study of neurological immune-mediated disorders. Study conclusions and caveats: The most TCR clonal expansion was seen in HTLV-1-associated myelopathy, and the least was seen in multiple sclerosis, which fell below healthy controls.

This clonotype appeared many times. Its antigen remains unidentified. There were approximately 1 million CD4+ or CD8+ T cells used in the sorted libraries. A 10-nucleotide random UMI tagged transcripts in template-switch 5'RACE cDNA synthesis. TCRdb reprocessed the 5' RACE reads via MiXCR and lists one record per CDR3 protein. The sample contains approximately 19,000 distinct CDR3 sequences, approximately 8% of which appear only once. Trimming stripped 0 bases from V and 4 bases from J, with 19 bases between. The CDR3 spans 17 residues. From germline, CDR1 is SGHDT and CDR2 YYEEEE. The TCR was taken from a woman younger than 45 with HTLV-1-associated myelopathy (HAM/TSP). The sample comprised CD8+ T cells from blood. This chain links TRBV5-6 with TRBJ1-2; D may be TRBD1 (5 bases). Here the CDR3 DNA reads TGTGCCAGCAGCTTGGAGGGACTCCGCACCTTCATCTATGGCTACACCTTC. Its protein product is CASSLEGLRTFIYGYTF.